This T cell receptor beta chain was recovered during a study of OX40 agonist ivuxolimab in advanced cancers. General notes on the study: Ivuxolimab, which targeted the costimulatory receptor OX40 (CD134), was an agonistic, fully human IgG2 monoclonal antibody. Intravenous ivuxolimab was administered to patients every 2 weeks at six dose levels: 0.01, 0.1, 0.3, 1.5, 3 and 10 mg/kg. Of the roughly 51 dose-escalation patients, hepatocellular carcinoma was present in roughly 19, melanoma in some 15, renal cell carcinoma in 9 and head and neck cancer in 9. In the dose-escalation cohort, around four fifths of patients were male, and the mean age was approximately 60 years, with a range of about 23 to 85. Prior anti-PD-1, anti-PD-L1 or anti-CTLA-4 therapy was permitted, and checkpoint inhibitors had been received by around 39% of dose-escalation patients. Partial responses occurred in three dose-escalation patients, of whom one had hepatocellular carcinoma and two had cutaneous melanoma. The point of sequencing TCRbeta in the periphery was to test whether ivuxolimab changed TCR sequence diversity and drove clonal T-cell expansion. The paper reports the monotherapy dose-escalation portion (N of about 54 patients) of the phase I ivuxolimab trial.

The trial excluded patients who had a history of autoimmune disease or were on systemic immunosuppression. In every dose cohort, peripheral blood was drawn for TCR sequencing at baseline, cycle 4 day 1, and cycle 7 day 1. Samples were obtained from an open-label, multicenter, first-in-human phase I dose-escalation trial of ivuxolimab. Adults with locally advanced or metastatic head and neck squamous cell, hepatocellular, melanoma or renal cell carcinoma were enrolled in the trial. Before TCR sequencing, CD4+ T cells and CD8+ T cells from peripheral blood were sorted into separate populations. CDR1 and CDR2 were assigned from the germline V gene as SGHRS and YFSETQ. At the junction V is shortened by 2 bases and J by 4 bases, with 12 bases in between. The CDR3 covers 14 residues, taking in both the cysteine and the phenylalanine. The sequence is cut down to CDR3 DNA, 42 bases in frame from base 1. Broader findings and caveats from the paper: Low levels of normalized T-cell clonal expansion were also seen in some nonresponding patients. At doses from 0.1 to 3.0 mg/kg, clonal expansion was seen in both CD4+ and CD8+ blood T cells between baseline and week 6. Which antigens the clonally expanded peripheral T cells were specific for was not determined. On average, CD8+ T cells showed more expanded clones than CD4+ T cells after ivuxolimab. In partial responders in the 0.1-3.0 mg/kg groups, normalized peripheral clonal expansion was found to be among the lowest, especially among CD8+ T cells.

Of note for this clone: It has no known antigen specificity. No base quality information exists; no much larger clone differs at one position.

For sequencing of the TCRbeta CDR3 region, genomic DNA was extracted from the sorted cells. The immunoSEQ Assay was used for sequencing of TCRbeta CDR3 regions. The immuneACCESS repertoire file appears here via TCRdb, limited to in-frame rearrangements. These files lack a portion of the clones; in checked studies, under half of the deficit traces to unresolved V genes, and the cause of the others is not known. The sample profile shows 90,000 to 100,000 clones; around 85% of them were found once. Of the sample, more than 1.2% is held by the ten largest clones. This material consisted of CD4+ or CD8+ T cells sorted from blood, taken in a trial of the OX40 agonist ivuxolimab. This receptor was identified in an adult with an advanced solid tumor such as melanoma, head and neck, liver or kidney cancer. The chain is assembled from TRBV5-1 and TRBJ1-1; the D region possibly corresponds to TRBD1 (6 bases align). In nucleotide form, the sequence is TGCGCCAGCAGCTTCGACAGGACTACCACTGAAGCTTTCTTT. Protein translation: CASSFDRTTTEAFF.